The clone carrying this TCR delta chain was detected a few times. TCRdb records a much larger clone's protein for this DNA, with a difference at residue 9 that likely arises from a read error; the protein given is the translation of the DNA. The data were taken from a study of gamma-delta chains in newborns, infants, children. Germline V gene sequence: CDR1 GEAIGNYY, CDR2 EKD. Trimming removed 5 bases from V and 2 bases from J; junction bases left unmatched: 21. The CDR3 is 22 amino acids. TCRdb fed the reads to CATT. The repertoire includes around 3,700 delta-chain clones, around 1.2% of them detected once, and 22% sits in the top ten.

The rearrangement uses TRDV2 and TRDJ3; the match to TRDD3 covers 9 bases. The sample consisted of blood. The receptor was isolated from a child who was a newborn, infant or young child, either healthy, febrile or measles-vaccinated (not recorded which). CDR3 loop: CACAPKSVPGIRRTWDTRQMFF. The DNA of the CDR3 is TGTGCCTGTGCGCCGAAGTCGGTACCGGGGATACGTAGGACCTGGGACACCCGACAGATGTTTTTC.